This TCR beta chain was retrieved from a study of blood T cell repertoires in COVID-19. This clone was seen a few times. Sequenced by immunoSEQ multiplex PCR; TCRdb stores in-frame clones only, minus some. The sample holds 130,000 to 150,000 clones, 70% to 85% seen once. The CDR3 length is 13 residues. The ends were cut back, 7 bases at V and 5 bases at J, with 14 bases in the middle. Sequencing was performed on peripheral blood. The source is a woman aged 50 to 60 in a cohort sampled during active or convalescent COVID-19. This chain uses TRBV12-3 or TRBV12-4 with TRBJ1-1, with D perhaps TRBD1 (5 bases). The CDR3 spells CASTLLGGTEAFF. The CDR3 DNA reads TGTGCCAGCACCCTGTTGGGGGGTACTGAAGCTTTCTTT.